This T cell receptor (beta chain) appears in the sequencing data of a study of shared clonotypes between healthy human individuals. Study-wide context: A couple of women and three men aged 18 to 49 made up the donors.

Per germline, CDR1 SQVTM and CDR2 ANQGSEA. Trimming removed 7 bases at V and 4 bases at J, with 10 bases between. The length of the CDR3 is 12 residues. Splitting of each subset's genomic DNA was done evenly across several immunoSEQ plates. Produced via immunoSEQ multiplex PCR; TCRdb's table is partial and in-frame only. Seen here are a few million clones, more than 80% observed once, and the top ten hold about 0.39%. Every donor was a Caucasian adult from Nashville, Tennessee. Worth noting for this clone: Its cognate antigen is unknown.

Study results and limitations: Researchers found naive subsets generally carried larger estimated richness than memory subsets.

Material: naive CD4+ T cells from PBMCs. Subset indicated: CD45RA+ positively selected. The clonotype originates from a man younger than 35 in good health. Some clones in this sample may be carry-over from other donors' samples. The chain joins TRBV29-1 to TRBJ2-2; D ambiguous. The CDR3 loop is CSATGPTGELFF. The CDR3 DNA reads TGCAGCGCTACCGGACCCACCGGGGAGCTGTTTTTT.